This TCR beta chain was found in a study of cytomegalovirus exposure and HLA in healthy donors. Overall study results and limits: Beyond CMV serostatus, there was no information to go on about immune exposure. In a later analysis, at a false discovery rate of 0.05, approximately 18,000 TCR beta sequences were associated with HLA alleles. As a later analysis revealed, the rate of TCR association differed by HLA locus, with DRB1 most and HLA-C fewest.

Although they were nominally healthy when sampled, donors likely had unrecorded immune exposures. Regarding this clone: Its antigen is as yet unknown.

Amplification used 60 Vbeta primers and 13 Jbeta primers. Here immunoSEQ multiplex PCR was the method, and the copy in TCRdb shows in-frame clones only, minus some. This table holds some 89,000 clones. Germline trimming cut 0 bases from V and 4 bases from J; bases unmatched to any gene: 10. The CDR3 loop spans 17 amino acids. The germline gives CDR1 ENHRY, CDR2 SYGVKD. The chain employs TRBV10-3 and TRBJ1-2; 8 positions agree with TRBD1. The specimen sequenced was PBMCs. This receptor was obtained from a woman in her twenties or thirties in good health and CMV-seronegative. The CDR3 nucleotides are TGTGCCATCAGTGAGTCGCGGGGCAGGGGGCGAATCTATGGCTACACCTTC. This sequence encodes CAISESRGRGRIYGYTF.